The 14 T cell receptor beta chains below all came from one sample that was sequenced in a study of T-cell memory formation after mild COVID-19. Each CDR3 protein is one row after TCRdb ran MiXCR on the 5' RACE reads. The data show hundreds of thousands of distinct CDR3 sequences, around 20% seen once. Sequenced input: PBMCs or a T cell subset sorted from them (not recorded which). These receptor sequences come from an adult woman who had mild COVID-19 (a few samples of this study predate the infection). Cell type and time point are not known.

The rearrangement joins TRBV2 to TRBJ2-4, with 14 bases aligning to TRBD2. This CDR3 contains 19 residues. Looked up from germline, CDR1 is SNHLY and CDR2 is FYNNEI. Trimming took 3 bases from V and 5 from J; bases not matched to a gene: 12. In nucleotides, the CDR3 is TGTGCCAGCAGTGACCGGACTAGCGGGGGGACCGTGGGCCAAAACATTCAGTACTTC. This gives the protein CASSDRTSGGTVGQNIQYF.

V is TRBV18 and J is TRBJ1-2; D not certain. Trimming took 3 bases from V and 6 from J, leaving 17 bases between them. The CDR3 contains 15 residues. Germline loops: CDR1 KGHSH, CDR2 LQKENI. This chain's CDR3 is CASSPLRTAPNGYTF. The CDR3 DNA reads TGTGCCAGCTCACCTTTGAGGACGGCCCCGAATGGCTACACCTTC.

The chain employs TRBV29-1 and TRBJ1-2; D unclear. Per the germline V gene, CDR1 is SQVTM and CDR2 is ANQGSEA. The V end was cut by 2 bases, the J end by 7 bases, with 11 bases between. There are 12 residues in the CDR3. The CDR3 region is CSVENTVSGYTF. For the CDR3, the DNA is TGCAGCGTTGAAAATACAGTATCTGGCTACACCTTC.

For the CDR3, the DNA is TGCGCCAGCAGCCTTCGGTCCGGGGGAAAAGAGACCCAGTACTTC. It specifies CASSLRSGGKETQYF. J is TRBJ2-5 and V is TRBV5-1; D possibly corresponds to TRBD2 (6 bases). Looked up from germline, CDR1 is SGHRS and CDR2 is YFSETQ. The CDR3 loop spans 15 amino acids. Trimming stripped 4 bases from V and 3 bases from J, with 16 bases between.

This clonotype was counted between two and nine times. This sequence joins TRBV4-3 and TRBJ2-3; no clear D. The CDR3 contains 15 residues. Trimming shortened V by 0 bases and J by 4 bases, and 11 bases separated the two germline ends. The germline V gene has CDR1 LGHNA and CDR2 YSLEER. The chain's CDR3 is CASSQDRASPDTQYF. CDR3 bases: TGCGCCAGCAGCCAAGATCGGGCCAGCCCAGATACGCAGTATTTT.

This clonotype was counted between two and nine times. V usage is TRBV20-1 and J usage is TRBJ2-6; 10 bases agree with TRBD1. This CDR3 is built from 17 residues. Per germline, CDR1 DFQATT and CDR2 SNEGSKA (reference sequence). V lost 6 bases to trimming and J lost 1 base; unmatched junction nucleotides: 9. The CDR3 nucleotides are TGCAGTGCCGAGGGAGACAGGGGGCTATCTGGGGCCAACGTCCTGACTTTC. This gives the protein CSAEGDRGLSGANVLTF.

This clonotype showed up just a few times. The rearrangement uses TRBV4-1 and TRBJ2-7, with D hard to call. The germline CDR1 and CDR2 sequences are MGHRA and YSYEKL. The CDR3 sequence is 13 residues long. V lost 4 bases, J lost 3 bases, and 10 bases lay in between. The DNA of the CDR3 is TGCGCCAGCAGCCGGTTAACCGGCTACGAGCAGTACTTC. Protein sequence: CASSRLTGYEQYF.

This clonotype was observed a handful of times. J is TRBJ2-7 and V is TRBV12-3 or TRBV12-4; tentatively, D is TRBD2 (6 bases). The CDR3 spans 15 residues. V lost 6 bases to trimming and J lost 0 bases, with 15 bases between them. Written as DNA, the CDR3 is TGTGCCAGCAGATCGGGACTCTCCAGCTCCTACGAGCAGTACTTC. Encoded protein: CASRSGLSSSYEQYF.

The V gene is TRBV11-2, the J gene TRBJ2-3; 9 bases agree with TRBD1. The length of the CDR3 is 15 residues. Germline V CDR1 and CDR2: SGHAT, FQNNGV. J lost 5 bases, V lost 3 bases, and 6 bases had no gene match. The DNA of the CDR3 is TGTGCCAGCAGCTTCTTACAGGGGGCTGGAGATACGCAGTATTTT. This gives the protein CASSFLQGAGDTQYF. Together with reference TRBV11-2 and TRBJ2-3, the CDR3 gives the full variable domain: EAGVAQSPRYKIIEKRQSVAFWCNPISGHATLYWYQQILGQGPKLLIQFQNNGVVDDSQLPKDRFSAERLKGVDSTLKIQPAKLEDSAVYLCASSFLQGAGDTQYFGPGTRLTVL.

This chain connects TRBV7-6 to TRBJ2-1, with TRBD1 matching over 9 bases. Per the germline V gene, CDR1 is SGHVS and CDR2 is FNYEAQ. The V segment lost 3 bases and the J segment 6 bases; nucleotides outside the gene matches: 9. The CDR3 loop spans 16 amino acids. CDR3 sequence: CASSLYRGLGGNEQFF. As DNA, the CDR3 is TGTGCCAGCAGCTTGTACAGGGGGCTTGGTGGCAATGAGCAGTTCTTC.

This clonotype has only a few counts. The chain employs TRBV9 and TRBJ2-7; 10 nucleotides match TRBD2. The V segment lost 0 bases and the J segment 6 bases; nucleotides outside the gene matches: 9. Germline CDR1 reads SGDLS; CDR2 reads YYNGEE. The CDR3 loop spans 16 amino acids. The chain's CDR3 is CASSVGGGLATGEQYF. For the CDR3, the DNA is TGTGCCAGCAGCGTAGGCGGGGGACTAGCGACTGGCGAGCAGTACTTC.

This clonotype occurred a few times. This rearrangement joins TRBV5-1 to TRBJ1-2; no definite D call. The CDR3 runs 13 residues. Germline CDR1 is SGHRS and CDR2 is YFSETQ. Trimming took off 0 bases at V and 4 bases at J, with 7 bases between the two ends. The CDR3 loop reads CASSLGQFYGYTF. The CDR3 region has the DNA TGCGCCAGCAGCTTGGGGCAATTCTATGGCTACACCTTC.

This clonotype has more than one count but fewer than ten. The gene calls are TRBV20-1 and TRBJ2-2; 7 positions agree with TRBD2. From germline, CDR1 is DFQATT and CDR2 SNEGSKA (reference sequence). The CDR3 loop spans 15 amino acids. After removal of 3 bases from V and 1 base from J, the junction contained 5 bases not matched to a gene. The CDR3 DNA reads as TGCAGTGCTAGTTGGGCTAGCGGGAACACCGGGGAGCTGTTTTTT. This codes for CSASWASGNTGELFF.

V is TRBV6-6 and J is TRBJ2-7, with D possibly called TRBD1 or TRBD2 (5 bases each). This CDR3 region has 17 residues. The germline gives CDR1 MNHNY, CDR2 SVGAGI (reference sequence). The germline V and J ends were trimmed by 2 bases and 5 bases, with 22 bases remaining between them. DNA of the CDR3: TGTGCCAGCAGTTACACCAAGGACGTCCGACGGGGACACGAGCAGTACTTC. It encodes CASSYTKDVRRGHEQYF.